This TCR beta chain was sequenced for a study of T cell responses to AZD1222 COVID-19 vaccine. Sequenced by immunoSEQ multiplex PCR; TCRdb stores in-frame clones only, minus some. Among around 110,000 clones, approximately 90% were seen once, and the ten largest hold approximately 3.1%. CDR3 size: 16 residues. V lost 2 bases to trimming and J lost 0 bases, with 11 bases between them. Germline CDR1 and CDR2: MDHEN and SYDVKM. The input for sequencing was peripheral blood, taken on day 0 of AZD1222 vaccination. The chain recombines TRBV28 with TRBJ1-3, with D maybe TRBD1 (6 bases). This clonotype originated in an adult in good health. CDR3 DNA: TGTGCCAGCAGTTTACCCGGGACACCCTCTGGAAACACCATATATTTT. It specifies CASSLPGTPSGNTIYF.